These T cell receptor beta chains were read from a single sample in a study of circulating and synovial CD4+ cells in juvenile arthritis. TCRdb keeps only in-frame clones here, not all; method: immunoSEQ multiplex PCR. The sample lists tens of thousands of clones; nearly 95% were seen once. Material: CD4+ T cells from blood. These receptors originate from a human donor with juvenile idiopathic arthritis. Both conserved end residues are part of each CDR3. D genes are given only for firm matches. Some rows have no size entry. The others give once, few or many, or a class for an expanded clone.

j_call: TRBJ1-2; clone_size: few; v_call: TRBV28; d_call: NA; cdr3_nt: TGTGCCAGCATTCCGGGCGGGAGGGTAGTTAACTATGGCTACACCTTC; cdr3_aa: CASIPGGRVVNYGYTF
j_call: TRBJ2-7; clone_size: NA; v_call: TRBV5-6; d_call: TRBD2; cdr3_nt: TGTGCCAGCACCATACGGACTAGCGGGAGTCTCGGCGAGCAGTACTTC; cdr3_aa: CASTIRTSGSLGEQYF
j_call: TRBJ1-2; clone_size: NA; v_call: TRBV29-1; d_call: TRBD1; cdr3_nt: TGCAGCGTCAGGACAGGGGGTAACTATGGCTACACCTTC; cdr3_aa: CSVRTGGNYGYTF
j_call: TRBJ2-7; clone_size: NA; v_call: TRBV30; d_call: TRBD1; cdr3_nt: TGTGCCTGGAAGCGGACAGGGAACTCCTACGAGCAGTACTTC; cdr3_aa: CAWKRTGNSYEQYF
j_call: TRBJ2-7; clone_size: NA; v_call: TRBV28; d_call: TRBD2; cdr3_nt: TGTGCCAGCAGTTCCTCGGGACTAGCCTCCTACGAGCAGTACTTC; cdr3_aa: CASSSSGLASYEQYF
j_call: TRBJ2-1; clone_size: few; v_call: TRBV4-1; d_call: TRBD1; cdr3_nt: TGCGCCAGCAGCCAACCCAGGACAGGGGGCTTTGGTGAGCAGTTCTTC; cdr3_aa: CASSQPRTGGFGEQFF
j_call: TRBJ2-7; clone_size: NA; v_call: TRBV2; d_call: NA; cdr3_nt: TGTGCCAGCACTCCCCTGGGGGGACAGATAGACTACGAGCAGTACTTC; cdr3_aa: CASTPLGGQIDYEQYF
j_call: TRBJ1-2; clone_size: few; v_call: TRBV6-1; d_call: NA; cdr3_nt: TGTGCCAGCCACAGGGCTACCGTCTATGGCTACACCTTC; cdr3_aa: CASHRATVYGYTF
j_call: TRBJ2-7; clone_size: once; v_call: TRBV4-3; d_call: NA; cdr3_nt: TGCGCCAGCAGCCACAGGGGCGGAGGACGTGAGCAGTACTTC; cdr3_aa: CASSHRGGGREQYF
j_call: TRBJ2-5; clone_size: NA; v_call: TRBV9; d_call: TRBD2; cdr3_nt: TGTGCCAGCAGCGTAGGGAGTCGCGGGGGGGCCGAAGAGACCCAGTACTTC; cdr3_aa: CASSVGSRGGAEETQYF
j_call: TRBJ2-3; clone_size: NA; v_call: TRBV5-4; d_call: TRBD2; cdr3_nt: TGTGCCAGCACCACTCCGACTAGCGGGAGAGCAGATACGCAGTATTTT; cdr3_aa: CASTTPTSGRADTQYF
j_call: TRBJ2-1; clone_size: NA; v_call: TRBV2; d_call: TRBD2; cdr3_nt: TGTGCCAGCAGTTTGGGGACTAGCGGGATCAATGAGCAGTTCTTC; cdr3_aa: CASSLGTSGINEQFF
j_call: TRBJ1-2; clone_size: NA; v_call: TRBV28; d_call: TRBD1; cdr3_nt: TGTGCCACCCATCTTCGGGACAGGGGTTATGGCTACACCTTC; cdr3_aa: CATHLRDRGYGYTF
j_call: TRBJ2-7; clone_size: NA; v_call: TRBV7-2; d_call: NA; cdr3_nt: TGTGCCAGCAGCTCCCTTAGCACCCCGAACGAGCAGTACTTC; cdr3_aa: CASSSLSTPNEQYF
j_call: TRBJ1-3; clone_size: NA; v_call: TRBV7-9; d_call: TRBD1; cdr3_nt: TGTGCCAGCAGCGGGACAGGACTCTCTGGAAACACCATATATTTT; cdr3_aa: CASSGTGLSGNTIYF
j_call: TRBJ1-1; clone_size: NA; v_call: TRBV29-1; d_call: TRBD1; cdr3_nt: TGCAGCGTTGAAAACAGGACAGGGCTAGAGGGGCAAGGAGCTTTCTTT; cdr3_aa: CSVENRTGLEGQGAFF
j_call: TRBJ2-2; clone_size: NA; v_call: TRBV5-1; d_call: NA; cdr3_nt: TGCGCCAGCAGCCCCTACCCGGGTCCTGACGGTGGCGGGGAGCTGTTTTTT; cdr3_aa: CASSPYPGPDGGGELFF
j_call: TRBJ2-1; clone_size: NA; v_call: TRBV9; d_call: TRBD1; cdr3_nt: TGTGCCAGCAGCGTCACCCCCGGGACAGCGATCAATGAGCAGTTCTTC; cdr3_aa: CASSVTPGTAINEQFF
j_call: TRBJ1-3; clone_size: few; v_call: TRBV5-1; d_call: NA; cdr3_nt: TGCGCCAGCAGCAACCCACAGGGTGCTGGAAACACCATATATTTT; cdr3_aa: CASSNPQGAGNTIYF
j_call: TRBJ2-5; clone_size: NA; v_call: TRBV9; d_call: TRBD2; cdr3_nt: TGTGCCAGCAGCGTTAGCGGGGGGGCGGAGACCCAGTACTTC; cdr3_aa: CASSVSGGAETQYF
j_call: TRBJ1-5; clone_size: few; v_call: TRBV7-8; d_call: TRBD1; cdr3_nt: TGTGCCAGCAGCGCCGGACAGGGGACCAATCAGCCCCAGCATTTT; cdr3_aa: CASSAGQGTNQPQHF
j_call: TRBJ2-3; clone_size: NA; v_call: TRBV29-1; d_call: TRBD1; cdr3_nt: TGCAGCGTTGTCCGACAGGGGGCTGGTACAGATACGCAGTATTTT; cdr3_aa: CSVVRQGAGTDTQYF
j_call: TRBJ2-5; clone_size: NA; v_call: TRBV7-9; d_call: NA; cdr3_nt: TGTGCCAGCAGCTTAAGACAGGAACAAGAGACCCAGTACTTC; cdr3_aa: CASSLRQEQETQYF
j_call: TRBJ2-7; clone_size: NA; v_call: TRBV6-1; d_call: NA; cdr3_nt: TGTGCCAGCAGTGAGGGCGGGCGGGCCGAGCAGTACTTC; cdr3_aa: CASSEGGRAEQYF
j_call: TRBJ1-1; clone_size: NA; v_call: TRBV5-1; d_call: NA; cdr3_nt: TGCGCCAGCAGCCTACCGCCTTCCACTGAAGCTTTCTTT; cdr3_aa: CASSLPPSTEAFF
j_call: TRBJ1-5; clone_size: NA; v_call: TRBV6-6; d_call: NA; cdr3_nt: TGTGCCAGCAGCCACCGGACAGACGGTCAGCCCCAGCATTTT; cdr3_aa: CASSHRTDGQPQHF
j_call: TRBJ1-2; clone_size: NA; v_call: TRBV19; d_call: NA; cdr3_nt: TGTGCCAGTAGGCAAGACAGAAACTATGGCTACACCTTC; cdr3_aa: CASRQDRNYGYTF
j_call: TRBJ2-3; clone_size: NA; v_call: TRBV7-2; d_call: TRBD2; cdr3_nt: TGTGCCAGCAGCTGGAGACTAGCGGGAAGCACAGATACGCAGTATTTT; cdr3_aa: CASSWRLAGSTDTQYF
j_call: TRBJ2-1; clone_size: NA; v_call: TRBV10-3; d_call: TRBD1; cdr3_nt: TGTGCCATCAAGGGACAGGAATACAATGAGCAGTTCTTC; cdr3_aa: CAIKGQEYNEQFF